There are many counts of the clone carrying this TCR beta chain. TCRdb passed the 5' RACE reads through MiXCR, listing each CDR3 protein once. The sample shows 81,000 or so distinct CDR3 sequences, 4.5% to 6.5% of them seen only once. This sample is part of a study of neurological immune-mediated disorders. From germline, CDR1 is LNHNV and CDR2 YYDKDF (reference sequence). The CDR3 extends over 13 amino acids. Deletions cut 1 base from V and 6 bases from J, with 10 bases between. Sequenced input: PBMCs. This receptor was obtained from a woman aged 25 to 39 with multiple sclerosis. The V and J genes are TRBV15 and TRBJ2-7; D call uncertain. CDR3 protein: CATSRVGSSEQYV. The CDR3, as DNA: TGTGCCACCAGCAGAGTCGGTAGTAGCGAGCAGTACGTC.